This passage covers 18 T cell receptor beta chains from one sample sequenced in a study of patients and donors after allogeneic stem cell transplantation. MiXCR, run by TCRdb on the RT-PCR reads, gives a single entry per CDR3 protein. The repertoire has some 31,000 distinct CDR3 sequences, around 33% of them found once; the top ten carry less than 85%. The sequenced material came from blood, either unsorted or a sorted T cell fraction (not recorded which). All receptors come from a human donor who was either an allogeneic HSCT recipient or a stem cell or donor lymphocyte infusion donor (not recorded which). It is not recorded whose cells these are; they may come from a transplant donor.

The sample holds many counts of this clonotype. The chain uses TRBV11-3 and TRBJ1-1; D may be TRBD1 (6 bases). CDR1 is SGHNT and CDR2 is YENEEA in the germline V gene. V dropped 5 bases and J dropped 0 bases, with 16 bases sitting between them. The CDR3 totals 16 residues. Written as DNA, the CDR3 is TGTGCCAGCAGCCTAGGGGGGTACAGGATGAACACTGAAGCTTTCTTT. Translating it yields CASSLGGYRMNTEAFF.

The count of this clonotype is one. The rearrangement uses TRBV6-5 and TRBJ1-2; the D gene is possibly TRBD1 (6 bases). Trimming pared 6 bases from V and 4 bases from J, leaving 12 bases between. The CDR3 is 13 residues long. The germline gives CDR1 MNHEY, CDR2 SVGAGI. The CDR3 sequence is CASRPGAIYGYTF. DNA for the CDR3: TGTGCCAGCAGGCCAGGGGCTATCTATGGCTACACCTTC.

The chain links TRBV29-1 to TRBJ1-2; D is ambiguous. Germline loops: CDR1 SQVTM, CDR2 ANQGSEA. CDR3 length equals 16 residues. Trimming cost V 4 bases and J 3 bases, with 21 bases left between them. The CDR3 reads CSVGPLGRPRDYGYTF. As DNA, the CDR3 is TGCAGCGTTGGCCCCCTCGGACGACCCCGGGACTATGGCTACACCTTC. Using reference TRBV29-1 and TRBJ1-2 for the parts outside the CDR3, the full variable domain is SAVISQKPSRDICQRGTSLTIQCQVDSQVTMMFWYRQQPGQSLTLIATANQGSEATYESGFVIDKFPISRPNLTFSTLTVSNMSPEDSSIYLCSVGPLGRPRDYGYTFGSGTRLTVV.

This clonotype has a handful of counts. This chain connects TRBV7-6 to TRBJ2-7; D call uncertain. CDR3 length: 13 amino acids. Germline V CDR1 and CDR2: SGHVS, FNYEAQ. V was pared by 0 bases and J by 7 bases, with 10 bases between. The CDR3 loop is CASSLATDWEQYF. The DNA of the CDR3 is TGTGCCAGCAGCTTAGCCACAGACTGGGAGCAGTACTTC. Full variable domain (rest looked up from reference TRBV7-6 and TRBJ2-7): GAGVSQSPRYKVTKRGQDVALRCDPISGHVSLYWYRQALGQGPEFLTYFNYEAQQDKSGLPNDRFSAERPEGSISTLTIQRTEQRDSAMYRCASSLATDWEQYFGPGTRLTVT.

This clonotype was observed once. The chain combines TRBV11-2 with TRBJ2-1; D is perhaps TRBD2 (6 bases). The germline gives CDR1 SGHAT, CDR2 FQNNGV. Trimming cost V 0 bases and J 4 bases, with 10 bases left between them. The CDR3 covers 15 residues. The CDR3 DNA sequence: TGTGCCAGCAGCTTAGAGGGGGGATTTTACAATGAGCAGTTCTTC. Protein product: CASSLEGGFYNEQFF.

This chain uses TRBV20-1 with TRBJ2-1; D perhaps matches TRBD2 (5 bases). Trimming stripped 7 bases from V and 0 bases from J, with 10 bases between. Germline CDR1 reads DFQATT; CDR2 reads SNEGSKA (reference sequence). This CDR3 is 13 amino acids long. This CDR3 is CSGSTSSYNEQFF. As DNA, the CDR3 is TGCAGTGGATCCACTAGCTCCTACAATGAGCAGTTCTTC.

This clonotype was picked up one time. This chain uses TRBV3-1 with TRBJ2-7; 10 bases fit TRBD1. After removal of 2 bases from V and 4 bases from J, the junction contained 5 bases not matched to a gene. Germline V lookup: CDR1 LGHDT, CDR2 YNNKEL (reference sequence). The CDR3 covers 15 residues. The CDR3 is CASSQLWTGGYEQYF. The CDR3 DNA sequence: TGTGCCAGCAGCCAACTTTGGACAGGGGGTTACGAGCAGTACTTC.

Judged by abundance, this clonotype is large. The chain recombines TRBV13 with TRBJ2-1, with D unresolved. The V end was cut by 4 bases, the J end by 9 bases, with 7 bases between. The CDR3 has 11 amino acids. The germline gives CDR1 PRHDT, CDR2 FYEKMQ (reference sequence). The CDR3 reads CASSSRGEQFF. For the CDR3, the DNA is TGTGCCAGCAGCTCTAGAGGTGAGCAGTTCTTC.

Relative to its sample, this clonotype is medium-sized. The chain employs TRBV5-1 and TRBJ2-1; 9 bases are a match to TRBD2. Germline V CDR1 and CDR2: SGHRS, YFSETQ. This CDR3 has 16 amino acids. V was pared by 0 bases and J by 2 bases, with 3 bases of the junction left unmatched. Written as DNA, the CDR3 is TGCGCCAGCAGCTTGGGTCCTAGCGGGACCTACAATGAGCAGTTCTTC. This encodes CASSLGPSGTYNEQFF.

This chain connects TRBV4-3 to TRBJ1-2; no reliable D call. Trimming cost V 0 bases and J 4 bases, with 9 bases left between them. The length of the CDR3 is 14 residues. The germline V gene has CDR1 LGHNA and CDR2 YSLEER. CDR3 sequence reads: CASSQERGSYGYTF. The DNA of the CDR3 is TGCGCCAGCAGCCAAGAACGGGGAAGCTATGGCTACACCTTC.

This clonotype came up a few times. The DNA for the CDR3 is TGTGCCAGCAGTTCTGGACAGGGCGGAAAACTGTTTTTT. The encoded protein is CASSSGQGGKLFF. The V and J genes are TRBV12-3 or TRBV12-4 and TRBJ1-4, with 8 bases lining up with TRBD1. V trimming: 4 bases; J trimming: 10 bases; junction bases outside the gene matches: 5. The CDR3 totals 13 residues.

This clonotype was observed a few times. This chain uses TRBV9 with TRBJ2-3; 9 bases align to TRBD1. Germline V CDR1 and CDR2: SGDLS, YYNGEE. The junction had 10 bases not matched to a gene; V was cut back by 6 bases and J by 5 bases. This CDR3 comprises 15 residues. The CDR3 DNA is TGTGCCAGCACCTTCAGTACGGGACAGGGAGATACGCAGTATTTT. Translating gives CASTFSTGQGDTQYF.

The V and J genes are TRBV5-6 and TRBJ2-7; possible D gene TRBD2, 6 bases. The CDR3 runs to 14 residues. CDR1 is SGHDT, CDR2 YYEEEE, per germline. The V end was cut by 2 bases, the J end by 3 bases, with 12 bases between. CDR3 nucleotide sequence: TGTGCCAGCAGCTTAGCGGGTCTGCTCTACGAGCAGTACTTC. Protein: CASSLAGLLYEQYF.

The V gene is TRBV7-2, the J gene TRBJ2-4; 9 nucleotides line up with TRBD1. The V gene end was trimmed by 2 bases and the J gene end by 9 bases; junction bases not matched to a gene: 2. The CDR3 spans 13 residues. Germline assignment: CDR1 SGHTA and CDR2 FQGNSA. The CDR3 nucleotides are TGTGCCAGCAGCTTAACAGGGGGCGGCATTCAGTACTTC. Translated, it gives CASSLTGGGIQYF. Supplemented by reference TRBV7-2 and TRBJ2-4, the full variable domain reads GAGVSQSPSNKVTEKGKDVELRCDPISGHTALYWYRQSLGQGLEFLIYFQGNSAPDKSGLPSDRFSAERTGGSVSTLTIQRTQQEDSAVYLCASSLTGGGIQYFGAGTRLSVL.

The chain is built from TRBV2 and TRBJ2-3; possible D gene TRBD2, 5 bases. This CDR3 region has 13 residues. The germline V gene encodes CDR1 SNHLY and CDR2 FYNNEI. V lost 8 bases and J lost 6, with 15 bases in between. For the CDR3, the DNA is TGTGCCAGCCAGAGGGCGGAGAGGGATACGCAGTATTTT. Its protein product is CASQRAERDTQYF.

The DNA of the CDR3 is TGTGCCTGGAGTTTAGGGGATCAGCCCCAGCATTTT. Protein sequence: CAWSLGDQPQHF. J is TRBJ1-5 and V is TRBV30; maybe TRBD1 (5 bases). V was clipped by 2 bases and J by 5 bases, with 7 bases between them. Germline V gene data show CDR1 as GTSNPN and CDR2 as SVGIG (reference sequence). The CDR3 totals 12 residues.

The chain is built from TRBV9 and TRBJ2-7; TRBD1 matches 9 bases. J lost 4 bases, V lost 0 bases, and 11 bases had no gene match. CDR3 length: 17 residues. In germline, CDR1 is SGDLS, CDR2 YYNGEE. The CDR3 nucleotides read TGTGCCAGCAGCGTAGGAGGGAAGGGACAGGGCCATTACGAGCAGTACTTC. It encodes CASSVGGKGQGHYEQYF.

The chain recombines TRBV9 with TRBJ2-3, with D uncertain. The CDR3 spans 14 residues. In germline, CDR1 is SGDLS, CDR2 YYNGEE. V dropped 0 bases and J dropped 6 bases, with 11 bases sitting between them. This CDR3 is CASSVAPSADTQYF. Written as DNA, the CDR3 is TGTGCCAGCAGCGTAGCCCCTAGTGCCGATACGCAGTATTTT.